Each of the 32 T cell receptor beta chains below was sequenced from the same sample in a study of monozygotic twins with inflammatory bowel disease. TCRdb re-called the 5' RACE reads and shows each CDR3 protein once, DNA omitted. This repertoire includes 150,000 to 200,000 distinct CDR3 sequences. The sequenced material came from blood. These receptors were collected from a human donor with ulcerative colitis or Crohn's disease, or a healthy co-twin of an affected twin (not recorded which).

J is TRBJ2-1 and V is TRBV5-6; no DNA is available, so the TRBD1 call from TCRdb remains unchecked. CDR3 length: 14 amino acids. Germline-derived CDR1 and CDR2 are SGHDT and YYEEEE. The CDR3 reads CASSLGDPGNEQFF.

The chain couples TRBV6-5 to TRBJ1-2. There are 16 residues in the CDR3. CDR1 MNHEY and CDR2 SVGAGI come from the germline V gene. The CDR3 spells CASSYFRGGISYGYTF.

CDR3 sequence: CASSLNRDGELFF. V is TRBV4-1 and J is TRBJ2-2. The CDR3 consists of 13 residues. Germline V gene lookup returns CDR1 MGHRA and CDR2 YSYEKL.

The CDR3 loop is CASSRSGTGYNEQFF. This rearrangement joins TRBV11-2 to TRBJ2-1; TCRdb's assignment of TRBD1 cannot be checked, as there is no DNA. This CDR3 spans 15 amino acids. Germline V gene sequence: CDR1 SGHAT, CDR2 FQNNGV.

This chain links TRBV5-1 with TRBJ2-7; without DNA, the TCRdb call of TRBD1 cannot be checked. CDR3 size: 13 residues. Germline CDR1 is SGHRS and CDR2 is YFSETQ. The chain's CDR3 is CASSLDLGDEQYF.

The J gene is TRBJ2-5, the V gene TRBV27; TCRdb gives TRBD1 as the D gene, but with no DNA this cannot be confirmed. Per the germline V gene, CDR1 is MNHEY and CDR2 is SMNVEV (reference sequence). This CDR3 spans 15 amino acids. This CDR3 is CASSLKAGAQETQYF.

The gene calls are TRBV4-1 and TRBJ1-2. The germline V gene has CDR1 MGHRA and CDR2 YSYEKL. The length of the CDR3 is 13 residues. Here the CDR3 reads CASSQEGPYGYTF.

V is TRBV5-1 and J is TRBJ2-7; TCRdb calls TRBD1, which cannot be checked without DNA. CDR3 size: 15 residues. Germline lookup yields CDR1 SGHRS and CDR2 YFSETQ. This CDR3 reads CASSSDRTGLSGQYF.

The chain joins TRBV29-1 to TRBJ1-1. The CDR3 consists of 14 residues. The germline CDR1 and CDR2 sequences are SQVTM and ANQGSEA. The CDR3 sequence is CSVELGRVGTEAFF.

V and J are TRBV20-1 and TRBJ2-3; TCRdb names TRBD1, which stays unverified in the absence of DNA. Germline CDR1 is DFQATT and CDR2 is SNEGSKA (reference sequence). This CDR3 contains 15 residues. The CDR3 protein is CSARPGRPITDTQYF.

V usage is TRBV11-2 and J usage is TRBJ2-7. Germline CDR1 reads SGHAT; CDR2 reads FQNNGV. This CDR3 region has 16 residues. The CDR3 sequence: CASSLDANRRLSEQYF.

The chain links TRBV11-3 to TRBJ1-1. The CDR3 has 13 residues. Per germline, CDR1 SGHNT and CDR2 YENEEA. The CDR3 loop reads CASSLNLNTEAFF.

The chain combines TRBV6-2 or TRBV6-3 with TRBJ2-1; the D gene TCRdb calls, TRBD2, cannot be checked with no DNA. The V gene's germline CDR1 is MNHEY and CDR2 SVGEGT. The CDR3 length is 17 residues. CDR3 protein: CASSLGTSSILANEQFF.

This chain connects TRBV12-3 or TRBV12-4 to TRBJ1-2; the D call from TCRdb, TRBD1, cannot be confirmed without DNA. This CDR3 has 14 residues. CDR3 residues: CASSLQTGGYGYTF.

V is TRBV5-1 and J is TRBJ1-2; the TCRdb call, TRBD1, lacks DNA for checking. The CDR3 contains 19 residues. CDR1 SGHRS and CDR2 YFSETQ come from the germline V gene. The CDR3 is CASSPGGGASRELNYGYTF.

The chain joins TRBV6-1 to TRBJ1-6; TCRdb outputs TRBD1, but without DNA this stays unchecked. This CDR3 is 16 amino acids long. Germline V gene data show CDR1 as MNHNS and CDR2 as SASEGT. CDR3 sequence: CASSESPGTGTSPLHF.

This chain links TRBV7-2 with TRBJ2-7. Germline values: CDR1 SGHTA, CDR2 FQGNSA. This CDR3 contains 16 residues. The CDR3 sequence: CASSFGVVNRAYEQYF.

The chain employs TRBV12-3 or TRBV12-4 and TRBJ2-5; as DNA is missing, the TRBD1 call by TCRdb cannot be tested. This CDR3 spans 14 amino acids. The CDR3 region is CASSLVEGDETQYF.

The chain links TRBV5-8 to TRBJ2-7; the D gene TCRdb calls, TRBD1, cannot be checked with no DNA. The CDR3 loop spans 16 amino acids. The V gene's germline CDR1 is SGHTS and CDR2 YDEGEE. CDR3 sequence reads: CASSFATRDPSYEQYF.

V usage is TRBV7-2 and J usage is TRBJ1-1. CDR1 is SGHTA, CDR2 FQGNSA, per germline. This CDR3 contains 15 residues. CDR3: CASSLEFAANTEAFF.

J is TRBJ1-2 and V is TRBV19. Germline CDR1 and CDR2: LNHDA and SQIVND (reference sequence). The CDR3 is 13 residues long. CDR3 loop: CASSPDGGYGYTF.

The V and J genes are TRBV7-2 and TRBJ1-3. The CDR3 is made up of 17 amino acids. Per the germline V gene, CDR1 is SGHTA and CDR2 is FQGNSA. The CDR3 sequence is CASSLADYGVSGNTIYF.

The chain is built from TRBV6-2 or TRBV6-3 and TRBJ1-4; the D gene TCRdb calls, TRBD1, cannot be checked with no DNA. The germline gives CDR1 MNHEY, CDR2 SVGEGT. This CDR3 is built from 20 residues. CDR3 sequence reads: CASSYSILTGGAPKNEKLFF.

The chain employs TRBV7-9 and TRBJ2-7; TCRdb outputs TRBD2, but without DNA this stays unchecked. There are 15 residues in the CDR3. Germline loops: CDR1 SEHNR, CDR2 FQNEAQ (reference sequence). CDR3 loop: CASSSLAGGPHEQYF.

This rearrangement joins TRBV5-1 to TRBJ2-7; TCRdb selects TRBD1, and the lack of DNA leaves this call unchecked. Germline assignment: CDR1 SGHRS and CDR2 YFSETQ. The length of the CDR3 is 14 residues. This CDR3 reads CASSLDGRGLEQYF.

The J gene is TRBJ2-7, the V gene TRBV7-6; the D call from TCRdb, TRBD1, cannot be confirmed without DNA. Germline CDR1 is SGHVS and CDR2 is FNYEAQ. CDR3 length: 15 amino acids. The CDR3: CASSYWRGGIYEQYF.

The V call is TRBV28, the J call TRBJ1-3. The CDR3 has 14 amino acids. CDR1 MDHEN and CDR2 SYDVKM come from the germline V gene. This CDR3 is CASSPVRKVSAIYF.

The gene calls are TRBV7-6 and TRBJ2-1; the TCRdb D gene call, TRBD2, has no DNA to confirm it. Germline CDR1 SGHVS, CDR2 FNYEAQ. The CDR3 is 16 amino acids. CDR3 amino acids: CASSQGAGRFVNEQFF.

The rearrangement joins TRBV28 to TRBJ1-3. The CDR3 spans 12 residues. From germline, CDR1 is MDHEN and CDR2 SYDVKM. CDR3 region: CASSFGTHTIYF.

The chain combines TRBV11-3 with TRBJ2-1; no DNA is available, so the TRBD2 call from TCRdb remains unchecked. In germline, CDR1 is SGHNT, CDR2 YENEEA. This CDR3 has 16 amino acids. The CDR3 spells CASSLRGGREDNEQFF.

The chain employs TRBV6-1 and TRBJ1-6; with no DNA, the TCRdb D assignment of TRBD1 cannot be verified. Germline assignment: CDR1 MNHNS and CDR2 SASEGT. The CDR3 extends over 15 amino acids. CDR3 in amino acids: CASSELTVSNSPLHF.

The chain couples TRBV5-1 to TRBJ2-1; TCRdb's D call, TRBD1, is unchecked because there is no DNA. The CDR3 has 13 residues. CDR1 is SGHRS, CDR2 YFSETQ, per germline. CDR3: CASKGTGSDEQFF.